The rows below give T cell receptor delta chains drawn from one sample of a study of human gamma delta and Vdelta1 T cells. TCRdb re-called the PCR reads with CATT. Counted here are 6,200 or so delta-chain clones, around 41% occurring once; the ten biggest clones make up roughly 9%. Antigens of these TCRs are unknown. Sample: Vdelta1 gamma-delta T cells from blood grown in culture (DOT cells). These receptors were collected from a human donor in good health. Both conserved end residues are part of each CDR3. The D gene is left open where the match is weak. Rows may omit the clone size; those that give it use once, few, many or a size class.

J: TRDJ1; size: NA; V: TRDV1; D: NA; DNA: TGTGCTCTTGGGGCCTTTGATAAGATCCTCCGCACCGATAAACTCATCTTT; CDR3: CALGAFDKILRTDKLIF
J: TRDJ1; size: NA; V: TRDV1; D: TRDD3; DNA: TGTGCTCTTGGGGAAGAAGGACAGCCGCTACTGGGGGATAACTCACACACCGATAAACTCATCTTT; CDR3: CALGEEGQPLLGDNSHTDKLIF
J: TRDJ1; size: NA; V: TRDV1; D: TRDD3; DNA: TGTGCTCTTGGGGAACTGGGGCTTCCCGACCCCTCCTGGGGGATCGCGCTAATTAAACTCATCTTT; CDR3: CALGELGLPDPSWGIALIKLIF
J: TRDJ1; size: NA; V: TRDV3; D: NA; DNA: TGTGCCCGCTGGGCAGTCCTGTACACCGATAAACTCATCTTT; CDR3: CARWAVLYTDKLIF
J: TRDJ1; size: few; V: TRDV1; D: TRDD3; DNA: TGTGCTCTTGGGGAACGCCGGTCTAAAACTGGGGTCATAGGGCGCGGGGCCGATAAACTCATCTTT; CDR3: CALGERRSKTGVIGRGADKLIF
J: TRDJ1; size: few; V: TRDV1; D: TRDD3; DNA: TGTGCTCTTGGGGAACTGAGCCAGCAACTGACTGGGGGATACGCGGACACCGATAAACTCATCTTT; CDR3: CALGELSQQLTGGYADTDKLIF
J: TRDJ1; size: few; V: TRDV1; D: TRDD3; DNA: TGTGCTCTTGGGGAACCCCCCCTTGCTCTCTGGGGGATACAAAATTACACCGATAAACTCATCTTT; CDR3: CALGEPPLALWGIQNYTDKLIF
J: TRDJ1; size: NA; V: TRDV1; D: TRDD3; DNA: TGTGCTCTTAGGGAACCCCACTTGCCCCGTTCCTACTCGCCCGTACTGGGGGATACCCAGTCGAGGTACACCGATAAACTCATCTTT; CDR3: CALREPHLPRSYSPVLGDTQSRYTDKLIF
J: TRDJ1; size: few; V: TRDV1; D: NA; DNA: TGTGCTCTTGGGGAATTGGTATTCCTAACCGTACTAAGGTACACCGATAAACTCATCTTT; CDR3: CALGELVFLTVLRYTDKLIF
J: TRDJ1; size: NA; V: TRDV1; D: TRDD3; DNA: TGTGCTCTTGGTCTTCCTTGGGCCATGCACGCTGGGGGACCTTCGCGTACTGGGGGACTAACTCCCTCCTACACCGATAAACTCATCTTT; CDR3: CALGLPWAMHAGGPSRTGGLTPSYTDKLIF
J: TRDJ1; size: few; V: TRDV1; D: NA; DNA: TGTGCTCTTGGGGAAAGGCGACCTACTTCGGTCTGGGGTCGGACCGATAAACTCATCTTT; CDR3: CALGERRPTSVWGRTDKLIF
J: TRDJ2; size: NA; V: TRDV1; D: NA; DNA: TGTGCTCTTGGGGAAATGCCCTCCTACCCTTACTGGGGACAATTGACAGCACAACTCTTCTTT; CDR3: CALGEMPSYPYWGQLTAQLFF
J: TRDJ1; size: NA; V: TRDV1; D: NA; DNA: TGTGCTCTTGGGGAACTTTCTTCCTTACGGGGGATCTGGTACACCGATAAACTCATCTTT; CDR3: CALGELSSLRGIWYTDKLIF
J: TRDJ1; size: few; V: TRDV1; D: NA; DNA: TGTGCTCTTGGGGAACTAATTTTGACGGCCGGGTGGGGTATCGGCACCGATAAACTCATCTTT; CDR3: CALGELILTAGWGIGTDKLIF
J: TRDJ1; size: NA; V: TRDV1; D: NA; DNA: TGTGCTCTTGGGGAACTGGTCCTACCCCTCTGGGCCACTGGTAAACTCATCTTT; CDR3: CALGELVLPLWATGKLIF
J: TRDJ1; size: few; V: TRDV1; D: TRDD3; DNA: TGTGCTCTTGGGGAACTAATTTTCCTCGGGGCTGGGGGATTTAATAAGCACGATAAACTCATCTTT; CDR3: CALGELIFLGAGGFNKHDKLIF
J: TRDJ3; size: medium-sized; V: TRDV1; D: NA; DNA: TGTGCTCTTGGGGCAATCTCGGGGGGCCCCCTATCCTGGGACACCCGACAGATGTTTTTC; CDR3: CALGAISGGPLSWDTRQMFF
J: TRDJ1; size: NA; V: TRDV1; D: NA; DNA: TGTGCTCTTGGGGACATTATGACTGGAGCCGAGGGCGATAAACTCATCTTT; CDR3: CALGDIMTGAEGDKLIF
J: TRDJ1; size: few; V: TRDV1; D: TRDD3; DNA: TGTGCTCTTGGGGAACTGACCCTACGTGTGTACTGGGGGAAAAACTACACCGATAAACTCATCTTT; CDR3: CALGELTLRVYWGKNYTDKLIF
J: TRDJ1; size: NA; V: TRDV2; D: TRDD3; DNA: TGTGCCTGTGACACGCTGGGGGGTCTCTGCGGAGAAGAACTCATCTTT; CDR3: CACDTLGGLCGEELIF
J: TRDJ1; size: few; V: TRDV1; D: TRDD3; DNA: TGTGCTCTTGGGGAACGTGGGATCCTACCGTTGGGGATACGCAGTCGATCCGATAAACTCATCTTT; CDR3: CALGERGILPLGIRSRSDKLIF
J: TRDJ1; size: NA; V: TRDV1; D: TRDD3; DNA: TGTGCTCTTGGGACCTTCCCCGCCTTCCGAAAGACTGGGGGATTGGTATACACCGATAAACTCATCTTT; CDR3: CALGTFPAFRKTGGLVYTDKLIF
J: TRDJ1; size: NA; V: TRDV1; D: TRDD3; DNA: TGTGCTCTTGCCATTTTTGGTGCTGGGGGGTTCCAGACCGATAAACTCATCTTT; CDR3: CALAIFGAGGFQTDKLIF
J: TRDJ1; size: NA; V: TRDV1; D: TRDD3; DNA: TGTGCTCTTGGGGAACGGGTCCCGACGGGGGATAATCCCCAGGCCGATAAACTCATCTTT; CDR3: CALGERVPTGDNPQADKLIF
J: TRDJ1; size: NA; V: TRDV1; D: TRDD3; DNA: TGTGCTCTTGGGGAACTAGACCTCGGTACTGGGGGATACGCGTATCCCGGGGTATACACCGATAAACTCATCTTT; CDR3: CALGELDLGTGGYAYPGVYTDKLIF
J: TRDJ1; size: NA; V: TRDV1; D: TRDD3; DNA: TGTGCTCTTGGGGGAAAGCGAAGACTGGGGGATACTAAACTCATCTTT; CDR3: CALGGKRRLGDTKLIF
J: TRDJ1; size: NA; V: TRDV1; D: TRDD3; DNA: TGTGCTCTTGGGGAACGTCCCTTTCCTAAGGTCTGGGGGAGGACCGATAAACTCATCTTT; CDR3: CALGERPFPKVWGRTDKLIF
J: TRDJ1; size: medium-sized; V: TRDV1; D: TRDD3; DNA: TGTGCTCTTGGGGAAGGTGGGGGACCCAGGTACACCGATAAACTCATCTTT; CDR3: CALGEGGGPRYTDKLIF
J: TRDJ1; size: NA; V: TRDV1; D: TRDD3; DNA: TGTGCTCTTGGGGAAAAACACTCCCACATCACCTTTGGTGGGGGATACTCTATCCTAAGCCTAAATAAACTCATCTTT; CDR3: CALGEKHSHITFGGGYSILSLNKLIF
J: TRDJ1; size: NA; V: TRDV1; D: TRDD3; DNA: TGTGCTCTTGGGGAACTTAGGTATCTGGGGGCCGCCGATAAACTCATCTTT; CDR3: CALGELRYLGAADKLIF